This record concerns one TCR beta chain sequence. Its antigen is unknown. The sample originates from a study of T cell responses to AZD1222 COVID-19 vaccine. Study observations and caveats: Possibly, clonal diversity was underestimated; donors were largely white British and included more females. Per reports, nearly half of all spike-specific TCRs target regions that are unmutated in variants.

Repertoires were generated with immunoSEQ multiplex PCR, while TCRdb's copy carries only in-frame clones and drops some. The profile shows approximately 270,000 clones, around 93% of them singletons. CDR3 length: 15 amino acids. Germline-derived CDR1 and CDR2 are LGHNA and YSLEER. The ends were cut back, 0 bases at V and 3 bases at J, with 12 bases in the middle. Analysis merged second doses at about 4 or about 12 weeks. J is TRBJ2-7 and V is TRBV4-3, with D tentatively TRBD2 (5 bases). This receptor was identified in an adult who received the AZD1222 COVID-19 vaccine. The sample consisted of peripheral blood, taken 28 days after the second AZD1222 dose. The CDR3 DNA follows: TGCGCCAGCAGCCAAGATAGGGCTAGCAGCTACGAGCAGTACTTC. This encodes CASSQDRASSYEQYF.